Below, 25 T cell receptor beta chains from the same sample are listed, as sequenced in a study of T cells in Graves' hyperthyroidism and ophthalmopathy. The source material, RNA transcripts, was used to amplify TCR beta CDR3 regions. The TCR CDR3 was amplified in a first-round RT-PCR using the HTBI primer set. TCRdb reprocessed the multiplex PCR reads with MiXCR, giving one entry per CDR3 protein. The sample includes 600,000 to 900,000 distinct CDR3 sequences, about a sixth of them seen just once. What was sequenced was blood. Source of these receptors: a man aged 18 to 29 with Graves' hyperthyroidism.

V and J are TRBV10-3 and TRBJ2-3, with D possibly being TRBD1 or TRBD2 (5 bases each). Germline CDR1 reads ENHRY; CDR2 reads SYGVKD. V lost 1 base, J lost 2 bases, and 10 bases lay in between. This CDR3 is 15 amino acids long. This CDR3 is CAISEWGPSTDTQYF. CDR3 nucleotides: TGTGCCATCAGTGAGTGGGGACCCTCCACAGATACGCAGTATTTT.

The chain employs TRBV6-1 and TRBJ2-2; unclear D gene. Germline V gene lookup returns CDR1 MNHNS and CDR2 SASEGT. The CDR3 is 12 residues long. The V gene lost 7 bases and the J gene lost 9 bases, with 12 bases spanning the gap. CDR3 bases: TGTGCCAGCATCCGGAAGGGCCGGGAGCTGTTTTTT. Its translation: CASIRKGRELFF.

This clonotype was detected only a few times. This chain links TRBV28 with TRBJ1-6, with a tentative D call TRBD1 (5 bases). The CDR3 is made up of 15 amino acids. From germline, CDR1 is MDHEN and CDR2 SYDVKM. V lost 3 bases, J lost 6 bases, and 12 bases lay in between. CDR3 DNA sequence: TGTGCCAGCAGTTTGATCGGGGCGCTTAATTCACCCCTCCACTTT. It specifies CASSLIGALNSPLHF.

In its sample, this clonotype was seen a few times. The chain recombines TRBV18 with TRBJ2-3; TRBD2 might be the D (6 bases). The V gene lost 3 bases and the J gene lost 5 bases, with 12 bases spanning the gap. In germline, CDR1 is KGHSH, CDR2 LQKENI. The length of the CDR3 is 14 residues. The CDR3: CASSPVKEGDTQYF. The CDR3 DNA sequence: TGTGCCAGCTCACCGGTGAAGGAGGGAGATACGCAGTATTTT. Full variable domain (rest looked up from reference TRBV18 and TRBJ2-3): NAGVMQNPRHLVRRRGQEARLRCSPMKGHSHVYWYRQLPEEGLKFMVYLQKENIIDESGMPKERFSAEFPKEGPSILRIQQVVRGDSAAYFCASSPVKEGDTQYFGPGTRLTVL.

This chain's CDR3 is CSARVHRSGNPRNIQYF. The CDR3 DNA reads as TGCAGTGCTAGAGTCCACCGAAGCGGGAACCCTAGAAACATTCAGTACTTC. The chain carries TRBV20-1 and TRBJ2-4, with 7 bases lining up with TRBD2. CDR1 is DFQATT and CDR2 is SNEGSKA in the germline V gene (reference sequence). This CDR3 spans 17 amino acids. Trimming cost V 1 base and J 6 bases; bases outside gene matches: 15.

The table lists this clonotype with many counts. The CDR3 DNA reads as TGTGCCAGCAGTTTATACCAATACACTGAAGCTTTCTTT. Translation: CASSLYQYTEAFF. The chain employs TRBV28 and TRBJ1-1, with D uncertain. The ends were cut back, 1 base at V and 3 bases at J, with 6 bases in the middle. This CDR3 is 13 amino acids long. CDR1 and CDR2 from the germline V gene are MDHEN and SYDVKM.

Comments on this clonotype: This may arise from a read error, as a much more abundant clone is one base away. This sequence joins TRBV28 and TRBJ2-7; a possible D gene is TRBD2 (5 bases). Germline values: CDR1 MDHEN, CDR2 SYDVKM. Trimming stripped 3 bases from V and 3 bases from J, with 12 bases between. CDR3 length equals 14 residues. The CDR3 reads CASSFTGKYYEQYF. CDR3 nucleotide sequence: TGTGCCAGCAGTTTTACGGGGAAATACTACGAGCAGTACTTC.

CDR3 DNA: TGTGCCAGCAGTTTAACCCGTAGAGGAGGGGGAGGCTACACCTTC. Its protein is CASSLTRRGGGGYTF. This rearrangement joins TRBV27 to TRBJ1-2, with D maybe TRBD1 (6 bases). Per germline, CDR1 MNHEY and CDR2 SMNVEV (reference sequence). CDR3 length: 15 amino acids. V was trimmed by 2 bases and J by 8 bases, leaving 18 bases between them.

This clonotype has more than one count but fewer than ten. The rearrangement uses TRBV29-1 and TRBJ2-2; the match to TRBD2 covers 7 bases. The ends lost 4 bases at V and 4 bases at J; junction bases unmatched: 3. The CDR3 has 13 residues. Per the germline V gene, CDR1 is SQVTM and CDR2 is ANQGSEA. CDR3 amino acids: CSVAAGATGELFF. Here the CDR3 DNA reads TGCAGCGTTGCGGCGGGAGCCACCGGGGAGCTGTTTTTT.

This clonotype was detected ten times or more. The V gene is TRBV12-3 or TRBV12-4, the J gene TRBJ2-1; the match to TRBD2 covers 9 bases. The J segment lost 0 bases and the V segment lost 6 bases, leaving 3 bases of the junction unmatched. The CDR3 sequence is 15 residues long. CDR3 amino acids: CASRLAGPSYNEQFF. CDR3 DNA: TGTGCCAGCAGGCTAGCGGGACCCTCCTACAATGAGCAGTTCTTC.

This clonotype was counted a few times. The chain uses TRBV29-1 and TRBJ2-5; D might be TRBD1 or TRBD2, each matching 6 bases. The CDR3 covers 15 residues. CDR1 is SQVTM and CDR2 is ANQGSEA in the germline V gene. V gave up 0 bases and J gave up 7 bases, with 18 bases separating them. In DNA form, the CDR3 reads TGCAGCGTTGAAGAGAGGGGGAGAGGAGGGGGGACCCAGTACTTC. This translates into CSVEERGRGGGTQYF. Based on the CDR3 plus reference TRBV29-1 and TRBJ2-5, the full variable domain is SAVISQKPSRDICQRGTSLTIQCQVDSQVTMMFWYRQQPGQSLTLIATANQGSEATYESGFVIDKFPISRPNLTFSTLTVSNMSPEDSSIYLCSVEERGRGGGTQYFGPGTRLLVL.

V gene TRBV6-2 or TRBV6-3 combines with J gene TRBJ1-2; D is uncertain. V gave up 6 bases and J gave up 3 bases, with 17 bases separating them. Germline V CDR1 and CDR2: MNHEY, SVGEGT. The CDR3 spans 15 residues. The CDR3 is CASSPWGEIDYGYTF. CDR3 nucleotide sequence: TGTGCCAGCAGCCCCTGGGGAGAGATCGACTATGGCTACACCTTC.

The chain couples TRBV4-1 to TRBJ2-1; unclear D gene. The length of the CDR3 is 14 residues. Germline V gene lookup returns CDR1 MGHRA and CDR2 YSYEKL. V lost 4 bases and J 10 bases, leaving 17 bases between the germline ends. The CDR3 loop is CASSRGRAESEQFF. CDR3 coding DNA: TGCGCCAGCAGCCGAGGAAGGGCGGAGAGCGAGCAGTTCTTC.

This clonotype has only a few counts. V and J are TRBV19 and TRBJ1-3; no clear D. CDR3 length: 13 amino acids. The V end was cut by 9 bases, the J end by 0 bases, with 9 bases between. Germline CDR1 reads LNHDA; CDR2 reads SQIVND (reference sequence). The CDR3 bases are TGTGCCAGCCAACAGAACTCTGGAAACACCATATATTTT. It translates to CASQQNSGNTIYF.

This clonotype showed up many times. The chain couples TRBV27 to TRBJ1-1; a possible D gene is TRBD1 (6 bases). CDR3 length: 16 amino acids. Trimming took off 5 bases at V and 0 bases at J, with 16 bases between the two ends. Germline V gives CDR1 MNHEY, CDR2 SMNVEV (reference sequence). CDR3 in DNA: TGTGCCAGCAGTCCCTACCTAGGGGGACTGAACACTGAAGCTTTCTTT. Translating gives CASSPYLGGLNTEAFF.

This clonotype was counted between two and nine times. This chain connects TRBV2 to TRBJ2-7; the D is unclear. V gave up 8 bases and J gave up 3 bases, with 20 bases separating them. Germline CDR1 is SNHLY and CDR2 is FYNNEI. The CDR3 spans 15 residues. The CDR3 sequence: CASAPDTVRIYEQYF. The CDR3 nucleotides are TGTGCCAGCGCCCCCGACACCGTTCGGATCTACGAGCAGTACTTC.

Notes on this clonotype: A much larger clone lies one base from this, so it may be a read error. V is TRBV6-2 or TRBV6-3 and J is TRBJ2-1; D remains ambiguous. The CDR3 runs 11 residues. Trimming took 4 bases from V and 4 from J, leaving 2 bases between them. Germline CDR1 MNHEY, CDR2 SVGEGT. CDR3 nucleotide sequence: TGTGCCAGCAGTTGGTACAATGAGCAGTTCTTC. Its protein is CASSWYNEQFF.

This clonotype was found a few times. The chain joins TRBV18 to TRBJ1-4; a weak D match, TRBD1 (5 bases). Germline CDR1 and CDR2: KGHSH and LQKENI. V gave up 3 bases and J gave up 8 bases, with 7 bases separating them. This CDR3 has 12 amino acids. DNA for the CDR3: TGTGCCAGCTCACCTGGGACGGAAAAACTGTTTTTT. This translates into CASSPGTEKLFF. The complete variable domain, with remaining parts taken from reference TRBV18 and TRBJ1-4, reads NAGVMQNPRHLVRRRGQEARLRCSPMKGHSHVYWYRQLPEEGLKFMVYLQKENIIDESGMPKERFSAEFPKEGPSILRIQQVVRGDSAAYFCASSPGTEKLFFGSGTQLSVL.

Only one count was recorded for this clonotype. Just one base apart from a much larger clone, this may be a read error. The chain is built from TRBV6-5 and TRBJ2-3; the match to TRBD2 covers 12 bases. The germline CDR1 and CDR2 sequences are MNHEY and SVGAGI. The CDR3 is 15 amino acids. CDR3 bases: TGTGCCATCAGTTTCCTAGCGGGAGGGTCAGATACGCAGTATTTT. Protein product: CAISFLAGGSDTQYF.

This clonotype has a handful of counts. The rearrangement uses TRBV28 and TRBJ2-4; perhaps D is TRBD1 or TRBD2 (5 bases each). The V end lost 1 base, the J end lost 0 bases, and 10 bases lay between the germline ends. Germline V gene lookup returns CDR1 MDHEN and CDR2 SYDVKM. CDR3 size: 16 residues. The CDR3 sequence: CASSLLWDLAKNIQYF. For the CDR3, the DNA is TGTGCCAGCAGTTTATTATGGGACCTAGCCAAAAACATTCAGTACTTC.

V usage is TRBV7-6 and J usage is TRBJ2-5; D is perhaps TRBD2 (6 bases). V was trimmed by 1 base and J by 9 bases, leaving 12 bases between them. CDR3 size: 13 residues. Looked up from germline, CDR1 is SGHVS and CDR2 is FNYEAQ. The CDR3 DNA is TGTGCCAGCAGCTTAGTTGGGGGAGGCCCCCAGTACTTC. Amino acid sequence: CASSLVGGGPQYF.

This clonotype was detected many times. The chain couples TRBV7-9 to TRBJ2-7; 9 bases map to TRBD1. V lost 4 bases to trimming and J lost 1 base; unmatched junction nucleotides: 5. The CDR3 has 15 amino acids. Germline V lookup: CDR1 SEHNR, CDR2 FQNEAQ (reference sequence). The CDR3 DNA follows: TGTGCCAGCAGCTGGGGACAGGGCCTTTCCTACGAGCAGTACTTC. The encoded protein is CASSWGQGLSYEQYF.

This clonotype was picked up many times. The chain uses TRBV7-9 and TRBJ2-1; D is unclear. Between the trimmed V and J ends, which lost 3 bases and 0 bases, there was a span of 9 bases. The germline V gene encodes CDR1 SEHNR and CDR2 FQNEAQ (reference sequence). This CDR3 contains 15 residues. The CDR3: CASSFRESSYNEQFF. Here the CDR3 DNA reads TGTGCCAGCAGCTTTAGGGAAAGCTCCTACAATGAGCAGTTCTTC.

This clonotype was seen a handful of times. The V gene is TRBV20-1, the J gene TRBJ1-5, with D hard to call. The CDR3 extends over 15 amino acids. CDR1 is DFQATT and CDR2 is SNEGSKA in the germline V gene (reference sequence). V lost 1 base and J 3 bases, leaving 13 bases between the germline ends. CDR3 DNA: TGCAGTGCTAGAGTCGTCCAAGCGCCCAATCAGCCCCAGCATTTT. This codes for CSARVVQAPNQPQHF.

This clonotype came up many times. The gene calls are TRBV3-1 and TRBJ2-1, with TRBD2 matching 10 bases. The germline CDR1 and CDR2 sequences are LGHDT and YNNKEL (reference sequence). V trimming: 4 bases; J trimming: 7 bases; junction bases outside the gene matches: 10. This CDR3 is built from 16 residues. The CDR3 reads CASSPRRASGRNEQFF. In nucleotides, the CDR3 is TGTGCCAGCAGCCCAAGGAGGGCTAGCGGGAGAAATGAGCAGTTCTTC.